This record looks at one TCR beta chain sequence and its context. The data belong to a study of control samples from healthy donors and cancer patients. The assay was immunoSEQ multiplex PCR, and TCRdb's table has in-frame clones only and misses some. The profile shows 130,000 to 150,000 clones, just under 95% of them singletons. V shed 6 bases, J shed 10 bases, and the junction held 8 bases outside the gene matches. This CDR3 comprises 13 residues. The chain has TRBV12-3 or TRBV12-4 and TRBJ1-4; TRBD1 matches at 7 bases. The clonotype was recovered from a man between 60 and 75 years old with colorectal cancer. Sequencing used PBMCs. CDR3 in amino acids: CASRYGTVGKLFF. Written as DNA, the CDR3 is TGTGCCAGCAGATACGGGACAGTAGGAAAACTGTTTTTT.